Following are 3 T cell receptor beta chains from one sample sequenced in a study of OX40 agonist ivuxolimab in advanced cancers. Clones were read by immunoSEQ multiplex PCR, and TCRdb kept only the in-frame ones, dropping some. The sample contains 50,000 or so clones, 84% of which appear only once. Specimen: CD4+ or CD8+ T cells sorted from blood, collected in a trial of the OX40 agonist ivuxolimab. The receptors were gathered from an adult with an advanced solid tumor such as melanoma, head and neck, liver or kidney cancer.

This chain connects TRBV7-2 to TRBJ2-5; 8 nucleotides match TRBD2. Trimming cost V 5 bases and J 4 bases; bases outside gene matches: 12. This CDR3 has 16 amino acids. Germline CDR1 reads SGHTA; CDR2 reads FQGNSA. The chain's CDR3 is CASSRAGTSIAETQYF. The CDR3 DNA follows: TGTGCCAGCAGCCGAGCCGGGACTAGTATCGCAGAGACCCAGTACTTC. The complete variable domain, with remaining parts taken from reference TRBV7-2 and TRBJ2-5, reads GAGVSQSPSNKVTEKGKDVELRCDPISGHTALYWYRQSLGQGLEFLIYFQGNSAPDKSGLPSDRFSAERTGGSVSTLTIQRTQQEDSAVYLCASSRAGTSIAETQYFGPGTRLLVL.

V and J are TRBV12-5 and TRBJ1-3, with D unresolved. The CDR3 totals 11 residues. V was trimmed by 3 bases and J by 4 bases, leaving 1 base between them. From germline, CDR1 is LGHNT and CDR2 FRNRAP. CDR3 protein: CASGLGNTIYF. Here the CDR3 DNA reads TGTGCTAGTGGTTTAGGAAACACCATATATTTT.

J is TRBJ1-2 and V is TRBV7-9; tentatively, D is TRBD1 (5 bases). This CDR3 has 13 amino acids. The V gene's germline CDR1 is SEHNR and CDR2 FQNEAQ (reference sequence). V was clipped by 2 bases and J by 7 bases, with 11 bases between them. The CDR3 DNA is TGTGCCAGCAGCTTATGGTCAGGGACTGGCTACACCTTC. Residues: CASSLWSGTGYTF.